The 9 T cell receptor beta chains in this list originate from one sample, sequenced in a study of technical replicates of blood from several donors. The protocol was immunoSEQ multiplex PCR, while the TCRdb copy is restricted to in-frame clones and leaves out a portion. The profile shows 55,000 to 75,000 clones, just under 95% of them singletons. The sample taken for sequencing was T cells isolated from PBMCs. Receptors were obtained from a human donor in good health.

This rearrangement joins TRBV4-2 to TRBJ2-3; D ambiguous. There are 14 residues in the CDR3. CDR1 and CDR2 (germline): LGHNA, YNFKEQ. V was cut by 0 bases and J by 3 bases, with 7 bases left in between. The chain's CDR3 is CASSQDLRTDTQYF. For the CDR3, the DNA is TGTGCCAGCAGCCAAGATCTTAGAACAGATACGCAGTATTTT.

This rearrangement joins TRBV6-1 to TRBJ2-5; D might be TRBD2 (6 bases). Trimming took 11 bases from V and 7 from J, leaving 11 bases between them. The CDR3 runs to 10 residues. CDR1 MNHNS and CDR2 SASEGT come from the germline V gene. CDR3 region: CAAAGGTQYF. In nucleotides, the CDR3 is TGTGCCGCCGCCGGGGGGACCCAGTACTTC.

The gene calls are TRBV6-5 and TRBJ1-5; D is undetermined. Germline CDR1 MNHEY, CDR2 SVGAGI. The V end lost 4 bases, the J end lost 0 bases, and 7 bases lay between the germline ends. This CDR3 is built from 14 residues. CDR3 sequence: CASSSVNSNQPQHF. In nucleotides, the CDR3 is TGTGCCAGCAGTTCCGTAAATAGCAATCAGCCCCAGCATTTT.

J is TRBJ1-1 and V is TRBV7-9; D not certain. CDR3 size: 12 residues. Trimming took 3 bases from V and 3 from J, leaving 5 bases between them. Germline-derived CDR1 and CDR2 are SEHNR and FQNEAQ (reference sequence). The CDR3 DNA reads as TGTGCCAGCAGCTTCCTAGACACTGAAGCTTTCTTT. Amino acid sequence: CASSFLDTEAFF.

This sequence joins TRBV2 and TRBJ1-2, with 10 positions matching TRBD1. Germline CDR1 reads SNHLY; CDR2 reads FYNNEI. The CDR3 runs 14 residues. With V trimmed by 7 bases and J by 5 bases, 7 bases remained unmatched. DNA of the CDR3: TGTGCCAGCATTCAGGGGACAGGGGCTTATGGCTACACCTTC. It is translated as CASIQGTGAYGYTF.

V and J are TRBV5-1 and TRBJ2-1; D is unclear. Germline CDR1 and CDR2: SGHRS and YFSETQ. Trimming stripped 0 bases from V and 4 bases from J, with 2 bases between. The CDR3 spans 12 residues. The CDR3 DNA sequence: TGCGCCAGCAGCTTGGCTTACAATGAGCAGTTCTTC. Its protein is CASSLAYNEQFF.

The chain joins TRBV7-2 to TRBJ2-7; 8 bases map to TRBD1. V lost 4 bases to trimming and J lost 3 bases; unmatched junction nucleotides: 5. The CDR3 extends over 14 amino acids. The germline V gene encodes CDR1 SGHTA and CDR2 FQGNSA. CDR3 protein: CASSSVTGVYEQYF. The CDR3 coding sequence is TGTGCCAGCAGCTCCGTGACAGGGGTCTACGAGCAGTACTTC.

The chain links TRBV27 to TRBJ1-4; 8 bases match TRBD1. The V gene end was trimmed by 5 bases and the J gene end by 7 bases; junction bases not matched to a gene: 9. From germline, CDR1 is MNHEY and CDR2 SMNVEV (reference sequence). The CDR3 length is 15 residues. CDR3 region: CASSPWTGWREKLFF. CDR3 bases: TGTGCCAGCAGTCCCTGGACAGGGTGGCGTGAAAAACTGTTTTTT.

This clone was observed a single time. The genes are TRBV6-5 and TRBJ1-5, with D perhaps matching TRBD1 (5 bases). The CDR3 is 14 residues long. Germline CDR1 is MNHEY and CDR2 is SVGAGI. V was pared by 6 bases and J by 9 bases, with 18 bases between. This CDR3 reads CASSYTGGRWPQHF. Written as DNA, the CDR3 is TGTGCCAGCAGCTACACCGGGGGAAGGTGGCCCCAGCATTTT.